This T cell receptor beta chain was sequenced for a study of human T cells and chemical hapten exposure. Whole-study context: The study traced per-sample TCR yield variation mainly to small differences in pooled library volumes. Notes on the study in general: DPC sensitization did not alter TCRs above 1 in 1000 frequency.

RNA extraction used unfractionated whole blood as the source of total RNA. In its sample, this clonotype was seen a few times. Its specificity is unknown. This CDR3 region has 15 residues. After removal of 5 bases from V and 7 bases from J, the junction contained 6 bases not matched to a gene. Library construction involved attaching unique molecular identifiers to individual cDNA molecules, which allowed quantitative, reproducible TCR counting. In the original processing: Sample TCR counts, which ranged from roughly 20,000 to 750,000, had a median of around 93,000. A single record per CDR3 protein comes from TCRdb applying MiXCR to the reads. TCRdb's processing, not the authors' own work, is the source of the V and J calls. The sample yields around 120,000 distinct CDR3 sequences, around 8.5% seen once.

This chain links TRBV12-3 or TRBV12-4 with TRBJ1-4; 11 bases match TRBD1. The sample consisted of whole blood. The TCR originated in a human donor in good health. Some clones in this sample may be carry-over from other donors' samples. CDR3 protein: CASSMDRGRGEKLFF. CDR3 DNA: TGTGCCAGCAGTATGGACAGGGGGCGAGGTGAAAAACTGTTTTTT.